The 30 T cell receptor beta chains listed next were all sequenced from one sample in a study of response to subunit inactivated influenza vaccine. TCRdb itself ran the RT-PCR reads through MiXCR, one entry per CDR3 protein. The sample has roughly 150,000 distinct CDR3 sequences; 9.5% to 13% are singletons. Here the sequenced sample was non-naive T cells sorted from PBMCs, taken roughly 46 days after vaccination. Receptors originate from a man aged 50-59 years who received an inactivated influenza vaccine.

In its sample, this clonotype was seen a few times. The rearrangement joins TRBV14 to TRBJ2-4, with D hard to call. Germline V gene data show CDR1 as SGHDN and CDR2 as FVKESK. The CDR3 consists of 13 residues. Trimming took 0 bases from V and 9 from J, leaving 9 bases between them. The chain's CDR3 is CASSQDLVAIQYF. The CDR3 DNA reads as TGTGCCAGCAGCCAAGACTTGGTAGCCATTCAGTACTTC.

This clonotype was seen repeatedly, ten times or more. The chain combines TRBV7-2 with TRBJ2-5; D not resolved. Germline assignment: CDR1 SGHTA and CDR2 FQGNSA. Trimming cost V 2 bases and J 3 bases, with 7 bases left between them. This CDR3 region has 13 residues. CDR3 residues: CASSLPGKETQYF. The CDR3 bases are TGTGCCAGCAGCTTACCAGGAAAAGAGACCCAGTACTTC.

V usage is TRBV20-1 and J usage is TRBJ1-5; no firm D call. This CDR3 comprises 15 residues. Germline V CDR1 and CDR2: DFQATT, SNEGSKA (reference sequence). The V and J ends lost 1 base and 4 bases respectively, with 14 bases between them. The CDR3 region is CSARGGEALNQPQHF. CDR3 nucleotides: TGCAGTGCTAGAGGGGGTGAGGCCCTTAATCAGCCCCAGCATTTT.

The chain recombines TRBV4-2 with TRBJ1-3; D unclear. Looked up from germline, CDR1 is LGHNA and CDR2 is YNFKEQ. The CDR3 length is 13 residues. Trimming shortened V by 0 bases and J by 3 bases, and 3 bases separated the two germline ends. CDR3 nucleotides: TGTGCCAGCAGCCAAGATCTTGGAAACACCATATATTTT. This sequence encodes CASSQDLGNTIYF.

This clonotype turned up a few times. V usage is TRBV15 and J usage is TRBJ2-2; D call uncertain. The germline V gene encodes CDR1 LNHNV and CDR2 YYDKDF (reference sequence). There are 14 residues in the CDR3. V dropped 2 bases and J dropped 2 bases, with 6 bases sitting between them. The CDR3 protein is CATSRYKNTGELFF. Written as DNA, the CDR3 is TGTGCCACCAGCAGATACAAAAACACCGGGGAGCTGTTTTTT.

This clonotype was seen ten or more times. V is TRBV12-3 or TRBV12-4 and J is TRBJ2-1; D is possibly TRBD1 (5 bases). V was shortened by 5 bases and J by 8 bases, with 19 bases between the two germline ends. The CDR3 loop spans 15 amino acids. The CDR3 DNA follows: TGTGCCAGCAGTGGAACAGGTGACGTTAACGATGAGCAGTTCTTC. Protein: CASSGTGDVNDEQFF.

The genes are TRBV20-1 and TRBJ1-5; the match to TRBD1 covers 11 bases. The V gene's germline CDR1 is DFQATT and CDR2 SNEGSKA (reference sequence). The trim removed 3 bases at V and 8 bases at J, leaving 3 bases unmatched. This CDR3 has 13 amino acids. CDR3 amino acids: CSASGTGGEPQHF. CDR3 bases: TGCAGTGCTAGTGGGACAGGGGGAGAGCCCCAGCATTTT.

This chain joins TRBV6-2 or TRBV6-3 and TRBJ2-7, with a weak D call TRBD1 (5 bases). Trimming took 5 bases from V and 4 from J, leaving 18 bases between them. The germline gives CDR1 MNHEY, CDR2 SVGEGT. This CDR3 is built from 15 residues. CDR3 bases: TGTGCCAGCAGTCCACCCAGGGAAATGGGATACGAGCAGTACTTC. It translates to CASSPPREMGYEQYF.

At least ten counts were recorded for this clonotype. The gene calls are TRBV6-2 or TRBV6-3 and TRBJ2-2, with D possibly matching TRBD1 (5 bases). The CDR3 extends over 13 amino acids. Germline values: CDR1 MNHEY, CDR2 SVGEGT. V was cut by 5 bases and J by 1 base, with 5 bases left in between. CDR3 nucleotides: TGTGCCAGCAGTCAGGGGAACACCGGGGAGCTGTTTTTT. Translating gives CASSQGNTGELFF.

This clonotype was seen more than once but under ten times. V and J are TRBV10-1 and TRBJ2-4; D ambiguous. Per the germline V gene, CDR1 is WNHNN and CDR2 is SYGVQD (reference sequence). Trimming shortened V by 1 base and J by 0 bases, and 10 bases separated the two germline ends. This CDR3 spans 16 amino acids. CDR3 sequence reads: CASSEWAIGAKNIQYF. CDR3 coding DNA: TGCGCCAGCAGTGAGTGGGCAATCGGAGCCAAAAACATTCAGTACTTC.

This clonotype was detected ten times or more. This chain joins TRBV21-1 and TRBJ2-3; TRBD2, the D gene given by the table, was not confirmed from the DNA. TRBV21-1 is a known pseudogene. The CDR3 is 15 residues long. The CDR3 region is CASSAPSGSTDTQYF. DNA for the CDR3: TGTGCCAGCAGCGCGCCTAGCGGAAGCACAGATACGCAGTATTTT.

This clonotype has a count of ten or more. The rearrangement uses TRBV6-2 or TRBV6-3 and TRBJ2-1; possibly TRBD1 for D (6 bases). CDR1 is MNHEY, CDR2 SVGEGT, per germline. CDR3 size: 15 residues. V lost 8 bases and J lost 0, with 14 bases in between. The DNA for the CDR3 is TGTGCCAGCCGTGGAACAGGGAGCTCCTACAATGAGCAGTTCTTC. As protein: CASRGTGSSYNEQFF.

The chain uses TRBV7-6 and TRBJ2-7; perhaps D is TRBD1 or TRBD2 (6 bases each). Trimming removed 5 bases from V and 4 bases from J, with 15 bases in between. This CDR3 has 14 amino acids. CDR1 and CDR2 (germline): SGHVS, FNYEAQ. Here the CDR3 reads CASSSQGGRYEQYF. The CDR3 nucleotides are TGTGCCAGCAGCAGTCAAGGGGGGCGATACGAGCAGTACTTC.

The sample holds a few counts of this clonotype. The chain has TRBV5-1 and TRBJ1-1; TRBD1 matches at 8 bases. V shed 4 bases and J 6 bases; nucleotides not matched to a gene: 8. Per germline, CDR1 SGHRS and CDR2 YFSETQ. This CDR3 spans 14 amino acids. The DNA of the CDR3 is TGCGCCAGCAGCGCAGGACAGGGACGGGCTGAAGCTTTCTTT. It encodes CASSAGQGRAEAFF.

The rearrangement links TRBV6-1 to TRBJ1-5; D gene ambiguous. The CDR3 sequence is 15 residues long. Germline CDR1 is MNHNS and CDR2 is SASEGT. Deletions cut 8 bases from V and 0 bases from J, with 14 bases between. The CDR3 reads CASSLRIDSNQPQHF. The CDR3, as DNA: TGTGCCAGCTCGTTGAGGATTGATAGCAATCAGCCCCAGCATTTT.

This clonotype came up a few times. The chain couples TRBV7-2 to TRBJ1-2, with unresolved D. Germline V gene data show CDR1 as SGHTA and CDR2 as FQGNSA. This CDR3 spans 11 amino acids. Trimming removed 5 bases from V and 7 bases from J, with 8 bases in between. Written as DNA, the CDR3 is TGTGCCAGCAGCCTTCTTGGTGGCTACACCTTC. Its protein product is CASSLLGGYTF.

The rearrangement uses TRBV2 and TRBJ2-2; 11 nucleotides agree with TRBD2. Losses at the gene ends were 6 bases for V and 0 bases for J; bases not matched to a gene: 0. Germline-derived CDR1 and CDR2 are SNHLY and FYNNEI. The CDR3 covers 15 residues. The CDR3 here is CASRGLAANTGELFF. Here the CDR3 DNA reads TGTGCCAGCAGGGGACTAGCGGCGAACACCGGGGAGCTGTTTTTT.

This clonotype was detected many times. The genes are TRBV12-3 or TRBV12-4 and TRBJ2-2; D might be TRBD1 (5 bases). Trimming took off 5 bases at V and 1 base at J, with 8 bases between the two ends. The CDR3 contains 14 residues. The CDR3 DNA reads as TGTGCCAGCAGTACCACAGGGAACACCGGGGAGCTGTTTTTT. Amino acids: CASSTTGNTGELFF.

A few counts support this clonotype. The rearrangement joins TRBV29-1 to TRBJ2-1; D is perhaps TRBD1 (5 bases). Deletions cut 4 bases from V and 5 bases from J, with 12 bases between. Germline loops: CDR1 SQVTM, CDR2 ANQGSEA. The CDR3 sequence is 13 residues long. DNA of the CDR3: TGCAGCGTTGGGACACCGCCCAACAATGAGCAGTTCTTC. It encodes CSVGTPPNNEQFF.

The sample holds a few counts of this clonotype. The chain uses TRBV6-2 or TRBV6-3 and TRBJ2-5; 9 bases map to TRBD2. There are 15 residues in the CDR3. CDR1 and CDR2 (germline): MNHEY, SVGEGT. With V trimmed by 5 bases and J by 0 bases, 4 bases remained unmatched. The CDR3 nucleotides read TGTGCCAGCAGTAGATTAGCGGGAGACCAAGAGACCCAGTACTTC. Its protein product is CASSRLAGDQETQYF.

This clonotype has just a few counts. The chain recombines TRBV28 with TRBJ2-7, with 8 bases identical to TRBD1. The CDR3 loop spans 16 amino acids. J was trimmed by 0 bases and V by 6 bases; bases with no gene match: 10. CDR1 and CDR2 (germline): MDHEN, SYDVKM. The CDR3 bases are TGTGCCAGCAGCAACCTCCAGGGACAGGTCTCCTACGAGCAGTACTTC. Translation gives CASSNLQGQVSYEQYF.

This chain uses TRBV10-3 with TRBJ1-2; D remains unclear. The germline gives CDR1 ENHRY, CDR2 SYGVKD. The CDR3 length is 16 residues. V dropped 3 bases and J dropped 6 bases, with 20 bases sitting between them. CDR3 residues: CAISDVFGRRGDGYTF. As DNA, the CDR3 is TGTGCCATCAGTGACGTCTTTGGAAGGCGCGGCGATGGCTACACCTTC.

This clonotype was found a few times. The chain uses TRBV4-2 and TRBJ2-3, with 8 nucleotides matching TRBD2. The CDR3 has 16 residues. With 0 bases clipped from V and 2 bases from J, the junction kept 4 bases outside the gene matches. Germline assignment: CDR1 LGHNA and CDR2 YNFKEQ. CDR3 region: CASSQELAANTDTQYF. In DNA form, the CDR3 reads TGTGCCAGCAGCCAAGAACTAGCGGCAAACACAGATACGCAGTATTTT.

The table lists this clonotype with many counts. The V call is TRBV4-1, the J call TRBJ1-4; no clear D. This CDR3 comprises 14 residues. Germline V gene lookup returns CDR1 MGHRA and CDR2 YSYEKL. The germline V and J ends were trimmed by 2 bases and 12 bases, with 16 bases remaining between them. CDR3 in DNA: TGCGCCAGCAGCCAAACAGACTACCGAAATCAACTGTTTTTT. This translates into CASSQTDYRNQLFF.

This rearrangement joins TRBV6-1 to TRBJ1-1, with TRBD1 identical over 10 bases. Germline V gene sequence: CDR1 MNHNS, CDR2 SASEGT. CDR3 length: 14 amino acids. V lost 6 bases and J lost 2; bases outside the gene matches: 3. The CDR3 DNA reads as TGTGCCAGCAGGAAGACAGGGGGCAACACTGAAGCTTTCTTT. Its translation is CASRKTGGNTEAFF.

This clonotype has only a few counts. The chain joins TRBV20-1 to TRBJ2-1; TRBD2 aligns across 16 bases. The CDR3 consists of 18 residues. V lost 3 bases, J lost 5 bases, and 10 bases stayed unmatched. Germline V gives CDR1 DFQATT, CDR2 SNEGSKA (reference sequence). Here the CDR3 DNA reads TGCAGTGCTAGGGAGCTTACGGGACTAGCGGGGGGGAACAATGAGCAGTTCTTC. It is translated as CSARELTGLAGGNNEQFF.

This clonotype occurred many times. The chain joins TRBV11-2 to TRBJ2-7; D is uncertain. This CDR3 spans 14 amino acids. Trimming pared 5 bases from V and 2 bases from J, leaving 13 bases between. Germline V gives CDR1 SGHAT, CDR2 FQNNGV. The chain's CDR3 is CASSASEPPYEQYF. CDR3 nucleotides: TGTGCCAGCAGCGCATCAGAACCTCCCTACGAGCAGTACTTC.

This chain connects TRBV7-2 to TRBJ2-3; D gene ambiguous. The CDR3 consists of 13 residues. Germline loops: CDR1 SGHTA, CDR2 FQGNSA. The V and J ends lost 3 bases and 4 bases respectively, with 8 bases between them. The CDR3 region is CASSFLLSDTQYF. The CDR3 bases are TGTGCCAGCAGCTTCTTACTCTCAGATACGCAGTATTTT.

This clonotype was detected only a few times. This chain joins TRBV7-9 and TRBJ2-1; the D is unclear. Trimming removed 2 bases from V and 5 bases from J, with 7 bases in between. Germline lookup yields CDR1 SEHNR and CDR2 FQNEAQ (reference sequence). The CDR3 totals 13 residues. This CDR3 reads CASSLLGHNEQFF. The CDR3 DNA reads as TGTGCCAGCAGCTTACTAGGACACAATGAGCAGTTCTTC.

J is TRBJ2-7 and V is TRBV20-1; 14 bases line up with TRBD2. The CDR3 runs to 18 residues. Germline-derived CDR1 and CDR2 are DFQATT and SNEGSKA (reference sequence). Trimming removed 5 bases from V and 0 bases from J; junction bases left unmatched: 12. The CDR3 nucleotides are TGCAGTGCTGCTTCGGGACTAGCGGGAGTGGGGCCCTCCTACGAGCAGTACTTC. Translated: CSAASGLAGVGPSYEQYF.